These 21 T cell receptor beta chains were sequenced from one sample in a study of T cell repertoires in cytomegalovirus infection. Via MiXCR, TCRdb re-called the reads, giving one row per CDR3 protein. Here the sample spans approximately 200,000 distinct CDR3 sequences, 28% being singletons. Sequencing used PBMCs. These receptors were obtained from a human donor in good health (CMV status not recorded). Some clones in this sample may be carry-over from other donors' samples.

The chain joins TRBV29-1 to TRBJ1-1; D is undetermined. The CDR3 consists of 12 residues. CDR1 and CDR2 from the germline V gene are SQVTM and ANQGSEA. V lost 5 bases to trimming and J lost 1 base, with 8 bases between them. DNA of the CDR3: TGCAGCGTTCGCGACGGGAACACTGAAGCTTTCTTT. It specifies CSVRDGNTEAFF.

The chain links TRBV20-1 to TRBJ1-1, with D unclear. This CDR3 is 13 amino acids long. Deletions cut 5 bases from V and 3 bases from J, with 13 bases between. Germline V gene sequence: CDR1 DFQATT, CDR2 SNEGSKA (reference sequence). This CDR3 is CSAAPGRYTEAFF. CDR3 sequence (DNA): TGCAGTGCTGCACCGGGGAGGTACACTGAAGCTTTCTTT.

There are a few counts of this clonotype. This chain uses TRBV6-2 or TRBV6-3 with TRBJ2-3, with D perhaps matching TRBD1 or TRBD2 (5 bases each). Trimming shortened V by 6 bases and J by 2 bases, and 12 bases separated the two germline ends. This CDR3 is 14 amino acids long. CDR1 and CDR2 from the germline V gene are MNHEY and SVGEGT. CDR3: CASSRGPTTDTQYF. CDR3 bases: TGTGCCAGCAGCCGGGGACCAACCACAGATACGCAGTATTTT.

The CDR3 DNA follows: TGTGCCAGCTCACCCCTGAGGACAGAGGGAACCTACGAGCAGTACTTC. Encoded protein: CASSPLRTEGTYEQYF. The chain has TRBV18 and TRBJ2-7; the D gene is possibly TRBD1 (6 bases). Germline V gene sequence: CDR1 KGHSH, CDR2 LQKENI. The V end lost 3 bases, the J end lost 2 bases, and 17 bases lay between the germline ends. The CDR3 is 16 residues long.

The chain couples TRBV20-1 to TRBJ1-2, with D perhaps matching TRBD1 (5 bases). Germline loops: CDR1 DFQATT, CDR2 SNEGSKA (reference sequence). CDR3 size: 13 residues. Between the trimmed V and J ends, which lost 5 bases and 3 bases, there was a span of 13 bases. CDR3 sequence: CSAFSTADYGYTF. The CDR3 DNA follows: TGCAGTGCTTTCTCGACAGCCGACTATGGCTACACCTTC.

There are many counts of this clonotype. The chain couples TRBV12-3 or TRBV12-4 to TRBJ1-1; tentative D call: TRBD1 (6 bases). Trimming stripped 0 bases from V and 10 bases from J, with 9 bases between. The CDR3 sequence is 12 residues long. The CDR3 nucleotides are TGTGCCAGCAGTTTAGCGAAGGGGGGAGCTTTCTTT. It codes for CASSLAKGGAFF.

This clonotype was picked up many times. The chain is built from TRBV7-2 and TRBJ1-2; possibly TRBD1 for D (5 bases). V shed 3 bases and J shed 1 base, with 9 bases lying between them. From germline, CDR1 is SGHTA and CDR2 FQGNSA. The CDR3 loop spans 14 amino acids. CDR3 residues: CASSFLQDNYGYTF. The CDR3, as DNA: TGTGCCAGCAGCTTTTTACAGGATAACTATGGCTACACCTTC. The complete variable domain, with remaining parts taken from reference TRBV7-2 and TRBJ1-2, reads GAGVSQSPSNKVTEKGKDVELRCDPISGHTALYWYRQSLGQGLEFLIYFQGNSAPDKSGLPSDRFSAERTGGSVSTLTIQRTQQEDSAVYLCASSFLQDNYGYTFGSGTRLTVV.

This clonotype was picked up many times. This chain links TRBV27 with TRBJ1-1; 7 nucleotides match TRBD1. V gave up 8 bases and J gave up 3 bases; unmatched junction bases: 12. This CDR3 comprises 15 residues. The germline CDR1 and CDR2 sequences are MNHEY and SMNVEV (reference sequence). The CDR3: CASLGRGRKDTEAFF. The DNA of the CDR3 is TGTGCCAGCCTCGGAAGGGGGCGAAAGGACACTGAAGCTTTCTTT.

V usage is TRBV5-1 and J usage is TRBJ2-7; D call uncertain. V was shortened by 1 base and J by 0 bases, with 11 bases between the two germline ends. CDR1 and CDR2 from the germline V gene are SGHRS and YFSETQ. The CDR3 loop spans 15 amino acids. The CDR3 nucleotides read TGCGCCAGCAGCTTGAATGCAGGACGCTCCTACGAGCAGTACTTC. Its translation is CASSLNAGRSYEQYF.

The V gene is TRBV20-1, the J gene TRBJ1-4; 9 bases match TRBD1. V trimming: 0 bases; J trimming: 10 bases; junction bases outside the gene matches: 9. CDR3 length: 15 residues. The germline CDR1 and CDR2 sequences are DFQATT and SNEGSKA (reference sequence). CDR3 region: CSAREGTGRMIKLFF. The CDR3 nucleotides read TGCAGTGCTAGAGAGGGGACAGGGAGGATGATAAAACTGTTTTTT.

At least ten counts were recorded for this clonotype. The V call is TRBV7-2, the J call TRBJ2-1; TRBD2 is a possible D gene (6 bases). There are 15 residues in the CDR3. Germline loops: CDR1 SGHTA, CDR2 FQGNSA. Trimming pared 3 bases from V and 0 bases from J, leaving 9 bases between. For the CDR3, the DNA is TGTGCCAGCAGCTTGGTCGGGAGCTCCTACAATGAGCAGTTCTTC. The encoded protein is CASSLVGSSYNEQFF.

CDR3 loop: CASSLRVWGNQPQHF. Written as DNA, the CDR3 is TGTGCCAGCAGTTTGAGGGTGTGGGGCAATCAGCCCCAGCATTTT. The chain couples TRBV12-3 or TRBV12-4 to TRBJ1-5, with D unresolved. The length of the CDR3 is 15 residues. V lost 3 bases and J lost 2, with 11 bases in between.

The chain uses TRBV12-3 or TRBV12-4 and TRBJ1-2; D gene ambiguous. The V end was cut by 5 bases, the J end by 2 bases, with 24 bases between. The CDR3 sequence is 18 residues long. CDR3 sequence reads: CASSPGRSGIIGNYGYTF. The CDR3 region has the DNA TGTGCCAGCAGTCCGGGCCGAAGTGGGATTATAGGAAACTATGGCTACACCTTC.

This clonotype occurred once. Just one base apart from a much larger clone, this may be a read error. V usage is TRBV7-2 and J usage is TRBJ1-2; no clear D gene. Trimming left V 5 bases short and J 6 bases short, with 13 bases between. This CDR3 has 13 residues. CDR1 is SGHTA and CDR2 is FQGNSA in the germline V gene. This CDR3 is CASSQQSWDGYTF. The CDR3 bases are TGTGCCAGCAGCCAACAGAGTTGGGATGGCTACACCTTC.

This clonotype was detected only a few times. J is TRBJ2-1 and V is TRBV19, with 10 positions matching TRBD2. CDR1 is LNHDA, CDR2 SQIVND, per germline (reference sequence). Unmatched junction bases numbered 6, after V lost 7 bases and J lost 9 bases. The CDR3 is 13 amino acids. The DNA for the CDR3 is TGTGCCAGTAAGGTCCTAGCGGGGGCTGAGCAGTTCTTC. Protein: CASKVLAGAEQFF. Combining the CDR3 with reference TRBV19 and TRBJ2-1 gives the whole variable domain DGGITQSPKYLFRKEGQNVTLSCEQNLNHDAMYWYRQDPGQGLRLIYYSQIVNDFQKGDIAEGYSVSREKKESFPLTVTSAQKNPTAFYLCASKVLAGAEQFFGPGTRLTVL.

The CDR3 coding sequence is TGTGCCAGCAGCTCCGGGACAGGGTTTACTGCTGGGGCCAACGTCCTGACTTTC. Amino acid sequence: CASSSGTGFTAGANVLTF. V is TRBV11-2 and J is TRBJ2-6; 9 bases are shared with TRBD1. Germline V gene lookup returns CDR1 SGHAT and CDR2 FQNNGV. The V gene end was trimmed by 4 bases and the J gene end by 2 bases; junction bases not matched to a gene: 9. This CDR3 contains 18 residues.

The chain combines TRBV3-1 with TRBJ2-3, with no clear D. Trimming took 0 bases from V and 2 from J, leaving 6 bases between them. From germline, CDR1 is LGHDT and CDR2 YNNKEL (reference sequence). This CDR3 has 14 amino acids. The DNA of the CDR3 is TGTGCCAGCAGCCAAGAATTGACCACAGATACGCAGTATTTT. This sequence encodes CASSQELTTDTQYF.

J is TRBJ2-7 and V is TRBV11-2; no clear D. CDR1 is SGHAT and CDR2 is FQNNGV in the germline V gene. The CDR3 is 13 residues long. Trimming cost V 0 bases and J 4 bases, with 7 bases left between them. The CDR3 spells CASSLDQVYEQYF. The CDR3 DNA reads TGTGCCAGCAGCTTAGACCAGGTTTACGAGCAGTACTTC.

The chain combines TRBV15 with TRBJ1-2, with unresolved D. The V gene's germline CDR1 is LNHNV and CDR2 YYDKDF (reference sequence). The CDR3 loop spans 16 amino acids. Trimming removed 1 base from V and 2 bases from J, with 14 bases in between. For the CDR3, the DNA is TGTGCCACCAGCAGAGGACAAGCCCCTGGAAACTATGGCTACACCTTC. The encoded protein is CATSRGQAPGNYGYTF.

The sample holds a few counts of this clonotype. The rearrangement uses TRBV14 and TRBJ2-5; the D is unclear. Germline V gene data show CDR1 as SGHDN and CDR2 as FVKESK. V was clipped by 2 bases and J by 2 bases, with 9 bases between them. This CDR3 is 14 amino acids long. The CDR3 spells CASSQYLLQETQYF. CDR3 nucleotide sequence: TGTGCCAGCAGCCAATATTTACTACAAGAGACCCAGTACTTC.

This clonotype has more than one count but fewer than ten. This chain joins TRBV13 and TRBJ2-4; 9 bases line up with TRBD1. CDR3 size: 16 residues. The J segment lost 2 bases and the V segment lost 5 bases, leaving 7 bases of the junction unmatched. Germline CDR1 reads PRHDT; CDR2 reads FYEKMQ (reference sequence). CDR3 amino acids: CASSQGTGKTKNIQYF. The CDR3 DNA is TGTGCCAGCAGCCAAGGGACAGGGAAGACCAAAAACATTCAGTACTTC.